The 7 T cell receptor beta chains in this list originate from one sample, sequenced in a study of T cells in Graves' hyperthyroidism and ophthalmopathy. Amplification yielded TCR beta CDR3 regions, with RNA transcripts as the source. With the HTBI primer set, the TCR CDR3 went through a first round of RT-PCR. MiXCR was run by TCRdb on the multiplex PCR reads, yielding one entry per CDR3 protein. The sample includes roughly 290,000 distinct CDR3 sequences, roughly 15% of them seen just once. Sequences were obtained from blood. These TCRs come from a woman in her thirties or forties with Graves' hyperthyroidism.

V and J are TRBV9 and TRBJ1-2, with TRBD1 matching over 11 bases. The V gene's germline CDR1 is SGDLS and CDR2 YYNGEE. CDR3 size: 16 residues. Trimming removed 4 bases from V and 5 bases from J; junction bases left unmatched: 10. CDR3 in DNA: TGTGCCAGCAGCATTGGGACAGGGGGAGTCTTATATGGCTACACCTTC. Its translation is CASSIGTGGVLYGYTF.

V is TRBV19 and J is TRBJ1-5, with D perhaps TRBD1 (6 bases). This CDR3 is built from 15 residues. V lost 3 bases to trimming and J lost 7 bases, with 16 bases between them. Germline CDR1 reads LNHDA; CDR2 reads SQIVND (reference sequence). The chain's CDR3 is CASSMGWGRGQPQHF. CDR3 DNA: TGTGCCAGTAGTATGGGATGGGGCAGGGGCCAGCCCCAGCATTTT.

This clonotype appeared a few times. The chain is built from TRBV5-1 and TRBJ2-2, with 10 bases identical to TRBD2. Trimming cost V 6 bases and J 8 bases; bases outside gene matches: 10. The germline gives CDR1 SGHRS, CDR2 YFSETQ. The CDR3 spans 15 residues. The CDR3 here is CASMEASGRAGELFF. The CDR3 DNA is TGCGCCAGCATGGAGGCTAGCGGGAGAGCTGGGGAGCTGTTTTTT.

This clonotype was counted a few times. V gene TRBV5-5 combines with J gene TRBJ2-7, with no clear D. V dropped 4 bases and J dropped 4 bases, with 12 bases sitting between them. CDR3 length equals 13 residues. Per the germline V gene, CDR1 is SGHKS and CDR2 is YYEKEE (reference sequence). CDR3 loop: CASSLALGYEQYF. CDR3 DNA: TGTGCCAGCAGCCTGGCCCTTGGGTACGAGCAGTACTTC. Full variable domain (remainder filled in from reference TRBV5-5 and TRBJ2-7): DAGVTQSPTHLIKTRGQQVTLRCSPISGHKSVSWYQQVLGQGPQFIFQYYEKEERGRGNFPDRFSARQFPNYSSELNVNALLLGDSALYLCASSLALGYEQYFGPGTRLTVT.

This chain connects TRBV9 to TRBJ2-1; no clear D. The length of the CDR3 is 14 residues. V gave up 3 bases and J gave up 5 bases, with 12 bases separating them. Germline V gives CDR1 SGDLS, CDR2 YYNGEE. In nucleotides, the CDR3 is TGTGCCAGCAGCGAGCCCTACGGCAACAATGAGCAGTTCTTC. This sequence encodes CASSEPYGNNEQFF.

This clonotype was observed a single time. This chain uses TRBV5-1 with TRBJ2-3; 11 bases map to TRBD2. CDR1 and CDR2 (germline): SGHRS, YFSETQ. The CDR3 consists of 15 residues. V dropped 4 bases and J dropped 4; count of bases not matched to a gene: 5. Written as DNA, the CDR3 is TGCGCCAGCAGCGTGACTAGCGGGGATTCAGATACGCAGTATTTT. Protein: CASSVTSGDSDTQYF.

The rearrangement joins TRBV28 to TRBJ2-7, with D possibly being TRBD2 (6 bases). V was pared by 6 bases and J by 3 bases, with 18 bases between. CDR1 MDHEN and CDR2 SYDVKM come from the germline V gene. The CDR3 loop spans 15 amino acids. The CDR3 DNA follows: TGTGCCAGCAGCTTTCAAATGGAGGGGTTCTACGAGCAGTACTTC. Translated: CASSFQMEGFYEQYF.